These T cell receptor beta chains were read from a single sample in a study of immune heterogeneity within non-small cell lung tumors. TCRdb analysed the multiplex PCR reads with MiXCR anew, one entry per CDR3 protein. Among 3,000 to 4,000 distinct CDR3 sequences, roughly 35% were seen once, and the ten largest hold 14% to 15%. Sample: lung tumor tissue. These receptors all come from a man between 65 and 85 years old with non-small cell lung cancer. CDR3s include the opening cysteine and the closing phenylalanine or tryptophan. D genes are given only for firm matches. Expanded clones are given a class, and other clones once, few, many or no size at all.

TRBV20-1	-	TRBJ1-1	medium-sized	CSARKQGIRNTEAFF	TGCAGTGCTAGAAAGCAGGGGATTCGGAACACTGAAGCTTTCTTT
TRBV2	-	TRBJ1-6	-	CASRPPGDSPLHF	TGTGCCAGCAGGCCTCCAGGGGACTCACCCCTCCACTTT
TRBV5-6	-	TRBJ2-2	-	CASSLRGSRPNTGELFF	TGTGCCAGCAGCTTGCGGGGATCAAGACCTAACACCGGGGAGCTGTTTTTT
TRBV3-1	TRBD2	TRBJ2-7	-	CASSSRRSGSVEEQYF	TGTGCCAGCAGCTCCCGTCGTAGCGGGAGTGTTGAAGAGCAGTACTTC
TRBV18	TRBD2	TRBJ2-3	-	CASSPLSGASTDTQYF	TGTGCCAGCTCACCTTTAAGCGGGGCCTCCACAGATACGCAGTATTTT
TRBV6-4	-	TRBJ2-7	-	CASSLQILTYEQYF	TGTGCCAGCAGCTTACAAATTTTAACCTACGAGCAGTACTTC
TRBV19	TRBD2	TRBJ2-1	-	CASTLAGGNEQFF	TGTGCCAGTACGCTAGCGGGAGGAAATGAGCAGTTCTTC
TRBV5-4	-	TRBJ2-5	-	CASSAGYEETQYF	TGTGCCAGCTCGGCAGGGTACGAAGAGACCCAGTACTTC
TRBV7-9	TRBD1	TRBJ1-2	-	CASSLGTGDYGYTF	TGTGCCAGCAGCTTAGGTACAGGGGACTATGGCTACACCTTC
TRBV19	-	TRBJ2-1	-	CATGNYNEQFF	TGTGCCACGGGTAATTACAATGAGCAGTTCTTC
TRBV11-2	TRBD2	TRBJ2-1	medium-sized	CASSSGTSGMNEQFF	TGTGCCAGCAGCTCTGGGACTAGCGGGATGAATGAGCAGTTCTTC
TRBV24-1	-	TRBJ1-2	-	CATSWDYGYTF	TGTGCCACCTCCTGGGACTATGGCTACACCTTC
TRBV20-1	TRBD2	TRBJ2-7	-	CSARDVSGVSSYEQYF	TGCAGTGCTAGAGATGTTAGCGGGGTTAGCTCCTACGAGCAGTACTTC
TRBV28	TRBD2	TRBJ2-2	-	CASSLGRAGGELFF	TGTGCCAGCAGTTTAGGGAGGGCGGGCGGGGAGCTGTTTTTT
TRBV30	TRBD1	TRBJ2-3	once	CAWTTGLVTDTQYF	TGTGCCTGGACGACAGGGTTAGTCACAGATACGCAGTATTTT
TRBV9	-	TRBJ1-2	few	CASSLGGGTYGYTF	TGTGCCAGCAGCCTCGGGGGAGGTACCTATGGCTACACCTTC
TRBV10-3	-	TRBJ1-2	few	CAISPADNYGYTF	TGTGCCATCAGTCCGGCAGATAACTATGGCTACACCTTC
TRBV20-1	-	TRBJ2-2	-	CSARLLGHTGELFF	TGCAGTGCTAGACTCTTAGGACACACCGGGGAGCTGTTTTTT
TRBV27	-	TRBJ2-2	few	CASSFAQNTGELFF	TGTGCCAGCAGTTTTGCTCAGAATACCGGGGAGCTGTTTTTT
TRBV20-1	TRBD2	TRBJ2-7	few	CSALTPTRSGGTNYEQYF	TGCAGTGCTTTAACCCCGACTAGAAGCGGGGGGACTAACTACGAGCAGTACTTC
TRBV2	TRBD1	TRBJ1-2	-	CASSEGVSGGSYGYTF	TGTGCCAGCAGTGAGGGTGTATCAGGGGGCAGCTATGGCTACACCTTC
TRBV24-1	-	TRBJ2-3	-	CATSVPWGDTQYF	TGTGCCACCAGTGTCCCCTGGGGGGATACGCAGTATTTT
TRBV27	TRBD1	TRBJ1-2	few	CASSLRDRGYGYTF	TGTGCCAGCAGTTTGAGGGACAGGGGCTATGGCTACACCTTC